The entry below describes one T cell receptor beta chain. Antigen specificity is unknown. The V gene's germline CDR1 is LNHDA and CDR2 SQIVND (reference sequence). The V and J ends lost 5 bases and 2 bases, in that order; junction bases with no gene match: 5. This CDR3 has 14 residues. This entry belongs to a study of T cell repertoires in cytomegalovirus infection. Study at large: In the study, CMV epitopes included recently identified HLA-C-restricted and well-studied HLA-B-restricted ones. Matching HLA type, along with CMV infection, was indicated by public TCR beta signatures.

Each CDR3 protein gets one entry after TCRdb re-called the reads with MiXCR. The sample consists of some 560,000 distinct CDR3 sequences, almost 40% of them appearing once. Study outcomes and limitations: Public TCR beta family frequency separated CMV-and-HLA carriers, including in an independent cohort. CMV-specific HLA-C-restricted TCR beta clonotypes dominated the ex vivo response.

The TCR originated in a human donor in good health (CMV status not recorded). Some clones in this sample may be carry-over from other donors' samples. The genes are TRBV19 and TRBJ2-5; 7 bases agree with TRBD1. The input for sequencing was cultured PBMCs, taken from culture after CMV antigen stimulation. CDR3 nucleotides: TGTGCCAGTAGTCCACCGGGACAGCAAGAGACCCAGTACTTC. Amino acid sequence: CASSPPGQQETQYF.